A single sample is the source of the 6 T cell receptor beta chains below, sequenced in a study of blood T cell repertoires in COVID-19. Assay: immunoSEQ multiplex PCR; the TCRdb copy retains only in-frame clones and omits some. The sample records 150,000 to 200,000 clones, around 87% being singletons. The sequenced sample consisted of peripheral blood. The receptors shown here come from a middle-aged man with active or convalescent COVID-19.

The J gene is TRBJ2-1, the V gene TRBV7-8; D might be TRBD2 (6 bases). CDR1 and CDR2 from the germline V gene are SGHVS and FQNEAQ. Trimming took off 6 bases at V and 2 bases at J, with 14 bases between the two ends. CDR3 length: 15 amino acids. The CDR3 nucleotides read TGTGCCAGCAGTTATAGCGGCTCAACCTACAATGAGCAGTTCTTC. Translation gives CASSYSGSTYNEQFF.

V gene TRBV6-2 or TRBV6-3 combines with J gene TRBJ2-5; possibly TRBD1 for D (5 bases). Trimming pared 4 bases from V and 2 bases from J, leaving 23 bases between. The CDR3 length is 18 residues. Germline lookup yields CDR1 MNHEY and CDR2 SVGEGT. CDR3 sequence (DNA): TGTGCCAGCAGTTCCTTACGTTCGACAGAGCTGCTACAAGAGACCCAGTACTTC. Translating gives CASSSLRSTELLQETQYF.

V gene TRBV19 combines with J gene TRBJ1-1; D possibly corresponds to TRBD1 (6 bases). CDR3 length: 13 residues. Trimming took off 6 bases at V and 1 base at J, with 9 bases between the two ends. Germline loops: CDR1 LNHDA, CDR2 SQIVND (reference sequence). The CDR3: CASRGGQNTEAFF. The CDR3 nucleotides are TGTGCCAGTAGAGGGGGACAGAACACTGAAGCTTTCTTT.

The V gene is TRBV2, the J gene TRBJ1-4; perhaps TRBD1 as D (5 bases). CDR1 is SNHLY, CDR2 FYNNEI, per germline. Trimming removed 11 bases at V and 0 bases at J, with 10 bases between. This CDR3 region has 13 residues. Here the CDR3 DNA reads TGTGCCGCGGGGGGGGCAACTAATGAAAAACTGTTTTTT. The encoded protein is CAAGGATNEKLFF.

The V and J genes are TRBV2 and TRBJ1-2; 8 nucleotides agree with TRBD1. After removal of 3 bases from V and 7 bases from J, the junction contained 7 bases not matched to a gene. The germline CDR1 and CDR2 sequences are SNHLY and FYNNEI. The CDR3 runs 14 residues. The CDR3 sequence: CASSDRGRVFGYTF. In DNA, the CDR3 is TGTGCCAGCAGTGACAGGGGGCGCGTATTTGGCTACACCTTC.

The chain combines TRBV3-1 (or the pseudogene TRBV3-2) with TRBJ1-6, with D possibly being TRBD1 (5 bases). The germline V and J ends were trimmed by 6 bases and 9 bases, with 12 bases remaining between them. CDR3 size: 13 residues. In germline, CDR1 is LGHDT, CDR2 YNNKEL (reference sequence). The CDR3 nucleotides are TGTGCCAGCAGTCCAGGGCGTGGTTCACCCCTCCACTTT. Translated, it gives CASSPGRGSPLHF.